A selection of T cell receptor beta chains follows, all from one sample in a study of regulatory T cells in long-lasting Graves disease. Using its own MiXCR run on the multiplex PCR reads, TCRdb lists one record per CDR3 protein. There are some 250,000 distinct CDR3 sequences in the sample; 15% to 20% occur only once, and 14% lies in the top ten. This sample also belongs to another study, concerning T cells in Graves' hyperthyroidism and ophthalmopathy.

The specimen was peripheral blood mononuclear cells (PBMCs), collected at new diagnosis, from a patient treated with antithyroid drugs. These receptors all come from a woman aged 25-40 years with Graves disease. CDR3s include the opening cysteine and the closing phenylalanine or tryptophan. The D gene is left open where the match is weak. Expanded clones get a size class; other rows say once, few or many, or leave the size out.

CDR3 | DNA | D | J | size | V
CASSSPGQGANSPLHF | TGTGCCAGCAGCTCGCCGGGACAGGGGGCTAATTCACCCCTCCACTTT | TRBD1 | TRBJ1-6 | many | TRBV5-6
CASSWGTKNIQYF | TGTGCCAGCAGCTGGGGTACCAAAAACATTCAGTACTTC | . | TRBJ2-4 | many | TRBV7-9
CASSVNKRDTYEQYF | TGTGCCAGCAGTGTCAATAAGAGGGATACCTACGAGCAGTACTTC | . | TRBJ2-7 | many | TRBV6-1
CASSFSWGTDTQYF | TGTGCCAGCAGCTTCTCGTGGGGCACAGATACGCAGTATTTT | . | TRBJ2-3 | many | TRBV7-9
CASSIVAENTEAFF | TGTGCCAGTAGTATAGTTGCGGAGAACACTGAAGCTTTCTTT | . | TRBJ1-1 | many | TRBV19
CASSSDRGVDEQFF | TGTGCCAGCAGTTCGGACAGGGGGGTCGATGAGCAGTTCTTC | TRBD1 | TRBJ2-1 | many | TRBV2
CASSIVWVRNQPQHF | TGTGCCAGTAGTATAGTCTGGGTTCGGAATCAGCCCCAGCATTTT | . | TRBJ1-5 | many | TRBV19
CASSLANRSTGANVLTF | TGTGCCAGCAGCTTAGCGAACCGTTCGACTGGGGCCAACGTCCTGACTTTC | . | TRBJ2-6 | few | TRBV7-9
CASSYSTGGFGNEQFF | TGTGCCAGCAGTTACTCGACAGGGGGATTCGGCAATGAGCAGTTCTTC | TRBD1 | TRBJ2-1 | many | TRBV6-5
CATKDRDGNTIYF | TGTGCCACAAAGGACAGAGACGGAAACACCATATATTTT | . | TRBJ1-3 | few | TRBV6-1
CASSQSITGLSQPQHF | TGCGCCAGCAGCCAAAGTATCACAGGTTTATCTCAGCCCCAGCATTTT | . | TRBJ1-5 | . | TRBV4-1
CASRTGAYGYTF | TGTGCCAGCCGGACAGGGGCCTATGGCTACACCTTC | TRBD1 | TRBJ1-2 | . | TRBV6-1